The T cell receptor (beta chain) described here comes from a study of cytomegalovirus exposure and HLA in healthy donors. Germline CDR1 is SNHLY and CDR2 is FYNNEI. V shed 5 bases and J 5 bases; nucleotides not matched to a gene: 11. The CDR3 totals 15 residues. The PCR used 60 Vbeta and 13 Jbeta primers. The method was immunoSEQ multiplex PCR; TCRdb's version includes in-frame clones alone and lacks a portion of them. This table holds some 170,000 clones, around four fifths found once. The sample consisted of PBMCs. The chain carries TRBV2 and TRBJ2-5, with 7 nucleotides matching TRBD1. The sequence was obtained from a woman aged 50 to 65 in good health and CMV-seronegative. CDR3 region: CASSPRTGAMETQYF. The CDR3 nucleotides are TGTGCCAGCAGTCCCCGGACAGGCGCGATGGAGACCCAGTACTTC.